This T cell receptor beta chain emerged from a study of CD8 T cells in Susac syndrome (dated by TCRdb to the late 2010s). About the study as a whole: Whether CD8+ T cell activation and differentiation in Susac syndrome was antigen driven was tested using repertoire sequencing. The study compared CD8+ T cell repertoire clonality among 11 to 12 healthy donors, around 14 Susac syndrome patients and approximately 16 multiple sclerosis patients.

Turning to this clonotype: The clone's antigen remains unknown. The junction shows a germline mismatch at one end, possibly a read error.

The full study reports these points: The number of individuals in the TCR sequencing and HLA analysis was acknowledged as relatively small.

RNA was extracted using the RNeasy kit, and roughly 0.5 to 1 microgram was reverse transcribed with random hexamers. The immunoSEQ multiplex PCR assay, which covers 54 Vbeta and 13 Jbeta segments, was used to amplify TCR beta CDR3 regions. To correct PCR amplification bias, a synthetic template baseline was used for both primer optimization and computational correction. The original methods were these. Reads were annotated to V, D and J genes according to IMGT and were analyzed with immunoSEQ Analyzer, with only productive sequences retained. Clonality was computed as one minus Shannon entropy normalized by log2 of the number of productive unique sequences. For each patient and control, public and private clones were evaluated among the 100 most prevalent clones. Clones were defined as Susac-specific when absent from the healthy and MS cohorts, from over 950 published viral clones and from other ImmuneACCESS disease sequences. The public reads were reanalyzed by TCRdb: fastp trimming at Q25, MiXCR alignment, in-frame beta chains only. Rows are combined by CDR3 protein, so each entry shows the most common genes and DNA. The V and J calls here are based on TCRdb, not the publication. For this sample there are fewer than 350,000 distinct CDR3 sequences; approximately 89% appear just once. The ten largest clonotypes hold more than 0.15% of the sample.

Including the terminal cysteine and phenylalanine, the CDR3 comprises 15 residues. Left in the record is the CDR3 DNA by itself, 45 bases read in frame from the first base. Looking up the germline V gene (reference sequence) yields CDR1 GTSNPN and CDR2 SVGIG. High-throughput TCR beta sequencing profiled peripheral blood CD8+ and CD4+ T cells from healthy donors, Susac syndrome patients and multiple sclerosis patients. Multiple sclerosis controls were treatment-naive patients with stable or active relapsing-remitting disease fulfilling revised McDonald criteria. Bulk CD8+ and CD4+ T cells were purified by magnetic negative isolation, while CD8+ TEMRA cells were enriched using FACS. Blood was drawn into EDTA tubes, processed within 24 hours, and PBMCs were isolated by density gradient centrifugation. PBMCs intended for TCR sequencing were cryopreserved in liquid nitrogen and thawed later in a water bath at 37 degrees C. A purity of at least 90% was achieved for sorted or isolated CD4+, CD8+ and CD8+ TEMRA cells.

Sequencing was performed on CD8+ T cells from PBMCs. Here the chain combines TRBV30 and TRBJ1-2; TRBD1 matches 7 bases in the middle. This receptor was identified in a human donor with multiple sclerosis. The DNA reads as follows: TGCGCCTGCTTAGGGACAGCCGAGGCCAACTATGGCTACACCTTC. Its protein reads: CACLGTAEANYGYTF.